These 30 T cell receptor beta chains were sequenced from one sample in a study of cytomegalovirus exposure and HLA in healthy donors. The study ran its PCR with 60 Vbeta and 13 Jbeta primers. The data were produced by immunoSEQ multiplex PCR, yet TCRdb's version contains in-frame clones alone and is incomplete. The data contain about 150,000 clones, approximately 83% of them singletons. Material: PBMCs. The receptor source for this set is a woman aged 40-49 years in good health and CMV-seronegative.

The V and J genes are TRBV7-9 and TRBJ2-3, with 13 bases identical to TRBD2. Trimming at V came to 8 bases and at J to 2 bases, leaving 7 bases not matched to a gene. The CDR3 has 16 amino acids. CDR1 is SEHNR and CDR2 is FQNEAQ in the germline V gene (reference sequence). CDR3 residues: CASRHGLAGVTDTQYF. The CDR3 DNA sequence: TGTGCCAGCCGGCACGGACTAGCGGGGGTCACAGATACGCAGTATTTT.

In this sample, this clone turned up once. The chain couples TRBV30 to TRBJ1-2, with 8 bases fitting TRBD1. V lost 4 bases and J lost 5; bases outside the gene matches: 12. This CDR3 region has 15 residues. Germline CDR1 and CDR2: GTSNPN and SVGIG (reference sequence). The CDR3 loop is CAWTSGTGARYGYTF. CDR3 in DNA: TGTGCCTGGACCTCCGGGACAGGAGCCCGTTATGGCTACACCTTC.

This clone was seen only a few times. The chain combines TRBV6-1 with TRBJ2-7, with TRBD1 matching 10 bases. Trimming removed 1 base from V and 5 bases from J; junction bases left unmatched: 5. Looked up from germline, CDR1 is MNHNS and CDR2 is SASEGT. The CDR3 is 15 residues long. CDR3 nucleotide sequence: TGTGCCAGCAGTGAAGGGACAGGGGGTGTCAACGAGCAGTACTTC. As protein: CASSEGTGGVNEQYF.

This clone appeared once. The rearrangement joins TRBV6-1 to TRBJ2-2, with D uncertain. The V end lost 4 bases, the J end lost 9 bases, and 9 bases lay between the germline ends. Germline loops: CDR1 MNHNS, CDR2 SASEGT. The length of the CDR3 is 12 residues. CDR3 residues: CASSGPIRELFF. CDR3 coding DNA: TGTGCCAGCAGTGGTCCTATAAGGGAGCTGTTTTTT.

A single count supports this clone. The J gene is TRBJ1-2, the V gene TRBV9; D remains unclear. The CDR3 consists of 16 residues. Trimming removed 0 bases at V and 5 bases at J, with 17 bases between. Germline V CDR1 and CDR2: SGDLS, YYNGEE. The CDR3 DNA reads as TGTGCCAGCAGCGTAGGGCAGACACTGTATGGGTATGGCTACACCTTC. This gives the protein CASSVGQTLYGYGYTF.

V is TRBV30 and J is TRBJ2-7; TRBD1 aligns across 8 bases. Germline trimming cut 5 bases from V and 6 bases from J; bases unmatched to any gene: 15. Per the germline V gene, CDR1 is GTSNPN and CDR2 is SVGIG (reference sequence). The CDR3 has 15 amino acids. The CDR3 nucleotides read TGTGCCTGGGAGCAGGGGGCCCATAGCCCTAGCGAGCAGTACTTC. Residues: CAWEQGAHSPSEQYF.

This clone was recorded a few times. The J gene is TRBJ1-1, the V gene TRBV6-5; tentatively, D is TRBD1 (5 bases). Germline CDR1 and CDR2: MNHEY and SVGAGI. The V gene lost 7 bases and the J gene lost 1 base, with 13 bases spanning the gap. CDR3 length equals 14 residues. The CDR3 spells CASKWGEPNTEAFF. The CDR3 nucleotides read TGTGCCAGCAAGTGGGGGGAACCGAACACTGAAGCTTTCTTT.

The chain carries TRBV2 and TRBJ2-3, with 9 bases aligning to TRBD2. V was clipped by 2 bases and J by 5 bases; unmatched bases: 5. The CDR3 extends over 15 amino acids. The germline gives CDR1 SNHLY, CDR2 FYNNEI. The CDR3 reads CASSENGLAIDTQYF. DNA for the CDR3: TGTGCCAGCAGTGAAAACGGACTAGCGATAGATACGCAGTATTTT.

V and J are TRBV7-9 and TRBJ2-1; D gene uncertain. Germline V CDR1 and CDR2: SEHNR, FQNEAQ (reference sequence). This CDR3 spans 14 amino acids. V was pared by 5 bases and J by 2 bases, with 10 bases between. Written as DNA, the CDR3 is TGTGCCAGCAGCCCATCTGGGCCCTACAATGAGCAGTTCTTC. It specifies CASSPSGPYNEQFF.

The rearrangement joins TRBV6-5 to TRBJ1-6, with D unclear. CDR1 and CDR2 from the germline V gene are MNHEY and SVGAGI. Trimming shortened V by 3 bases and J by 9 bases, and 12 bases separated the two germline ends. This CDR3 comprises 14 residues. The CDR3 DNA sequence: TGTGCCAGCAGTTATGCCCCGACGGGTTCACCCCTCCACTTT. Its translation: CASSYAPTGSPLHF.

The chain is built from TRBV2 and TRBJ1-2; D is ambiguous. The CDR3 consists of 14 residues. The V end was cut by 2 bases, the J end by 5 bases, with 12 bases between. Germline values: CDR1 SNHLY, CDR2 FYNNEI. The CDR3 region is CASSEITELYGYTF. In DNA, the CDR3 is TGTGCCAGCAGTGAAATTACAGAACTTTATGGCTACACCTTC.

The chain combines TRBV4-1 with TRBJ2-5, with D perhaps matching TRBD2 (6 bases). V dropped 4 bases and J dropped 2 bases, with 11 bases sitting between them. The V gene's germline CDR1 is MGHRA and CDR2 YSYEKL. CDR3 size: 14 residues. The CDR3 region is CASSPRELQETQYF. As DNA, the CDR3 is TGCGCCAGCAGCCCCCGGGAGCTACAAGAGACCCAGTACTTC.

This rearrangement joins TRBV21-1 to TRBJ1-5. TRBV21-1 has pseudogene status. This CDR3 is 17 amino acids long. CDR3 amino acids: CASSTHPAQRSHQPQHF. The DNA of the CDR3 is TGTGCCAGCAGCACACACCCAGCTCAAAGGAGCCATCAGCCCCAGCATTTT.

The CDR3 sequence: CASSDSVRGGGYTF. CDR3 nucleotides: TGTGCCAGCAGTGACTCGGTGAGGGGAGGTGGCTACACCTTC. The V call is TRBV6-4, the J call TRBJ1-2; weak D call: TRBD1 (5 bases). Per the germline V gene, CDR1 is MRHNA and CDR2 is SNTAGT. This CDR3 is built from 14 residues. Trimming stripped 0 bases from V and 7 bases from J, with 12 bases between.

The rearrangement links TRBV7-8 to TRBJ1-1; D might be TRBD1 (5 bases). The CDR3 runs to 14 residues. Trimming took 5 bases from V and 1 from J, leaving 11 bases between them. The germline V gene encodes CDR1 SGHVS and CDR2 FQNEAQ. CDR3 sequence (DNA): TGTGCCAGCAGCCTAGTGACAGCGAACACTGAAGCTTTCTTT. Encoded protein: CASSLVTANTEAFF.

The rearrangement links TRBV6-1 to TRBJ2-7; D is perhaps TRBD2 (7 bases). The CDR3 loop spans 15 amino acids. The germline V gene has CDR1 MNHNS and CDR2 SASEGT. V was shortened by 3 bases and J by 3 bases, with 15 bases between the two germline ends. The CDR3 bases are TGTGCCAGCAGTGAGGTTGGGGGGGCGGGCTACGAGCAGTACTTC. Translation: CASSEVGGAGYEQYF.

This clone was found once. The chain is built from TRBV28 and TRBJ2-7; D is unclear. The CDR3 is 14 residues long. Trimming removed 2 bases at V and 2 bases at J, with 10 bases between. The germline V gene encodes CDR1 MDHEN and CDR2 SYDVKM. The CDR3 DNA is TGTGCCAGCAGTTTACTTCCCCGTCCCTACGAGCAGTACTTC. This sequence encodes CASSLLPRPYEQYF.

The CDR3: CSVVAGGHSNQPQHF. Written as DNA, the CDR3 is TGCAGCGTTGTCGCCGGGGGGCATAGCAATCAGCCCCAGCATTTT. The gene calls are TRBV29-1 and TRBJ1-5, with D possibly TRBD1 on 6 matching bases. The V and J ends lost 4 bases and 0 bases respectively, with 13 bases between them. The CDR3 runs to 15 residues. The V gene's germline CDR1 is SQVTM and CDR2 ANQGSEA.

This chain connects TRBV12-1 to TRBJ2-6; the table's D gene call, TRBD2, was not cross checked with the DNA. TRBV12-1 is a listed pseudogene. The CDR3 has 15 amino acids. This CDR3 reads CASSFSRAGANVLTF. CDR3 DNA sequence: TGTGCCAGCAGCTTTTCCCGCGCTGGGGCCAACGTCCTGACTTTC.

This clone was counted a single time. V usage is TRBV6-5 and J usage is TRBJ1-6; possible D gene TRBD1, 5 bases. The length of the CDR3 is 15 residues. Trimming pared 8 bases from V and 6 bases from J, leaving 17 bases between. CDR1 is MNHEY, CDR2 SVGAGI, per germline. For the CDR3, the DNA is TGTGCCAGCGCCCTGCCAGGGATCCCTAATTCACCCCTCCACTTT. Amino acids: CASALPGIPNSPLHF.

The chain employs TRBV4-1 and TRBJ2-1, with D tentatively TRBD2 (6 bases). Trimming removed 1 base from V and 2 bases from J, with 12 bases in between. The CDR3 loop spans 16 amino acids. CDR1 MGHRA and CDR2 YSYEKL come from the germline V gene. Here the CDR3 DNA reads TGCGCCAGCAGCCAAGTGGTAGCGGTCCCCTACAATGAGCAGTTCTTC. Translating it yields CASSQVVAVPYNEQFF.

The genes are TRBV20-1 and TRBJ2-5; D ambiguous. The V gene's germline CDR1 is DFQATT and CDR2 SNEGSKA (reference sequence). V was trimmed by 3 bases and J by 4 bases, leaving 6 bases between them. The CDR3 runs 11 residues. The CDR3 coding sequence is TGCAGTGCTAGTACTCGAGAGACCCAGTACTTC. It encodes CSASTRETQYF.

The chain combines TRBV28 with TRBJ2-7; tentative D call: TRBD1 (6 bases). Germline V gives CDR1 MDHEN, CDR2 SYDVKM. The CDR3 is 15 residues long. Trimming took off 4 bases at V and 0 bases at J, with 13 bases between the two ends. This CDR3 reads CASSSLDSHSYEQYF. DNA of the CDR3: TGTGCCAGCAGTTCCCTGGACAGCCACTCCTACGAGCAGTACTTC.

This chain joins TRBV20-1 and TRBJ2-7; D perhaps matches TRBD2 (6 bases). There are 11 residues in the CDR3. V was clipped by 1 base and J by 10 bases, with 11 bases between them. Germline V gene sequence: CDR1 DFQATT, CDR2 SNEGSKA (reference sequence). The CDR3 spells CSARAGTPQYF. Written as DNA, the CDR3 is TGCAGTGCTAGAGCCGGGACTCCCCAGTACTTC.

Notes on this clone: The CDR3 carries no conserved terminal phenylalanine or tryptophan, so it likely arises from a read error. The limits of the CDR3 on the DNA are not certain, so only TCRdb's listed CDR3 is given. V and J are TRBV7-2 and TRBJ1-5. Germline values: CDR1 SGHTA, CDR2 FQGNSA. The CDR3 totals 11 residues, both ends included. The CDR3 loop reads CASSSGGDPAM.

As DNA, the CDR3 is TGTGCCAGCAGCTTAGTTATCTCGTCCCCCGAGACTTTCTTT. Translation gives CASSLVISSPETFF. The V and J genes are TRBV7-9 and TRBJ1-1; D not certain. CDR3 length: 14 residues. The V end was cut by 1 base, the J end by 12 bases, with 18 bases between. Per germline, CDR1 SEHNR and CDR2 FQNEAQ (reference sequence).

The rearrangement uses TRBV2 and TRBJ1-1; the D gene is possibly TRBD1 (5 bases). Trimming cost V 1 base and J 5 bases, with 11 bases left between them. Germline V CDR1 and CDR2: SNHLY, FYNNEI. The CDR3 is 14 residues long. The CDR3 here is CASSEGGGGTEAFF. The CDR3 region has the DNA TGTGCCAGCAGTGAAGGGGGGGGTGGAACTGAAGCTTTCTTT.

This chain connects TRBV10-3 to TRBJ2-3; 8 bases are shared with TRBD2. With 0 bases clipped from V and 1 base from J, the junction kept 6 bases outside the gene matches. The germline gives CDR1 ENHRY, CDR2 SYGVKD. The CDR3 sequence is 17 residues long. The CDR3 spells CAISESTGAGGTDTQYF. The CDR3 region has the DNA TGTGCCATCAGTGAGTCGACCGGAGCGGGGGGCACAGATACGCAGTATTTT.

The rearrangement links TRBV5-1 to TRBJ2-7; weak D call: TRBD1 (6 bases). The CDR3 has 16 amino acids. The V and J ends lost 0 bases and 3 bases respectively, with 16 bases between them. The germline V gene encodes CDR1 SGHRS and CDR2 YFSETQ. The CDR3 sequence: CASSLDGGSRVYEQYF. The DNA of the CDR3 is TGCGCCAGCAGCTTGGATGGGGGCTCTCGGGTCTACGAGCAGTACTTC.

CDR3 sequence (DNA): TGTGCCAGCTCACTGGAGGTGGGGAGCTCTGGAAACACCATATATTTT. Translating it yields CASSLEVGSSGNTIYF. V gene TRBV18 combines with J gene TRBJ1-3; D remains unclear. CDR3 length: 16 amino acids. Germline assignment: CDR1 KGHSH and CDR2 LQKENI. The germline V and J ends were trimmed by 4 bases and 0 bases, with 13 bases remaining between them.